One sample yielded the 8 T cell receptor beta chains listed below, sequenced in a study of blood T cell repertoires in COVID-19. Method: immunoSEQ multiplex PCR; TCRdb's copy keeps in-frame clones and lacks some. Found here are tens of thousands of clones, roughly 87% of them singletons; the top ten hold over 2.5%. The material sequenced was peripheral blood. The receptors stem from a woman between 45 and 60 years old with active or convalescent COVID-19.

This sequence joins TRBV5-1 and TRBJ2-5; 7 bases align to TRBD1. This CDR3 has 16 amino acids. Trimming cost V 0 bases and J 1 base; bases outside gene matches: 6. The V gene's germline CDR1 is SGHRS and CDR2 YFSETQ. CDR3 loop: CASSLVPGGAQETQYF. The CDR3 nucleotides are TGCGCCAGCAGCTTGGTACCAGGGGGAGCCCAAGAGACCCAGTACTTC.

V is TRBV3-1 (or the pseudogene TRBV3-2) and J is TRBJ2-7, with 7 bases lining up with TRBD1. Germline CDR1 LGHDT, CDR2 YNNKEL (reference sequence). The CDR3 sequence is 15 residues long. Trimming cost V 4 bases and J 6 bases; bases outside gene matches: 12. The CDR3 reads CASSLTPGQLVEQYF. The DNA of the CDR3 is TGTGCCAGCAGCCTAACCCCGGGACAGCTGGTCGAGCAGTACTTC.

This clone was recorded a few times. CDR3 DNA: TGTGCCAGCAGTTTAAGACGACTAGCGGGGGGTGTGAACACCGGGGAGCTGTTTTTT. Translation gives CASSLRRLAGGVNTGELFF. This chain joins TRBV28 and TRBJ2-2, with 13 bases fitting TRBD2. Germline V gene data show CDR1 as MDHEN and CDR2 as SYDVKM. This CDR3 contains 19 residues. Trimming removed 2 bases from V and 1 base from J; junction bases left unmatched: 7.

The V gene is TRBV2, the J gene TRBJ1-1, with 7 bases lining up with TRBD1. The CDR3 spans 15 residues. With V trimmed by 6 bases and J by 8 bases, 15 bases remained unmatched. Looked up from germline, CDR1 is SNHLY and CDR2 is FYNNEI. CDR3 region: CASRNGQANNREAFF. The CDR3 coding sequence is TGTGCCAGCAGGAACGGACAGGCCAACAACAGGGAAGCTTTCTTT.

The chain recombines TRBV4-3 with TRBJ2-3, with TRBD2 matching over 10 bases. The J segment lost 4 bases and the V segment lost 3 bases, leaving 10 bases of the junction unmatched. The CDR3 sequence is 17 residues long. Germline V CDR1 and CDR2: LGHNA, YSLEER. Written as DNA, the CDR3 is TGCGCCAGCAGCCATTATAGAGCGGGGGGGCCGCCAGATACGCAGTATTTT. Residues: CASSHYRAGGPPDTQYF.

This rearrangement joins TRBV9 to TRBJ1-6; D is possibly TRBD1 (6 bases). In germline, CDR1 is SGDLS, CDR2 YYNGEE. V was pared by 7 bases and J by 0 bases, with 29 bases between. The CDR3 totals 21 residues. CDR3 sequence (DNA): TGTGCCAGCCCCTTCAGTTCCCCGGGACAAAAAATATCCTCCTATAATTCACCCCTCCACTTT. Translation: CASPFSSPGQKISSYNSPLHF.

This clone was seen only a few times. The chain's CDR3 is CASSPRVAGALGNEQFF. CDR3 nucleotide sequence: TGTGCCAGCAGTCCCCGGGTAGCGGGGGCCCTGGGGAATGAGCAGTTCTTC. The rearrangement uses TRBV27 and TRBJ2-1; 9 positions match TRBD2. CDR3 size: 17 residues. Germline V gene data show CDR1 as MNHEY and CDR2 as SMNVEV (reference sequence). The junction had 15 bases not matched to a gene; V was cut back by 5 bases and J by 7 bases.

V and J are TRBV5-5 and TRBJ2-7, with 10 bases aligning to TRBD2. CDR1 is SGHKS, CDR2 YYEKEE, per germline (reference sequence). The CDR3 covers 14 residues. J gave up 3 bases and V 4 bases, and 4 bases lay outside the gene matches. The CDR3 DNA reads as TGTGCCAGCAGCCAGACTAGCGGGTACTACGAGCAGTACTTC. Residues: CASSQTSGYYEQYF.